The entry that follows covers one T cell receptor (beta chain) sequence. The authors' processing: Reference gene primer amplification gave estimated nucleated cell counts. Data came from immunoSEQ multiplex PCR; TCRdb stores just in-frame clones and leaves some out. That table furnishes V, J and clone size, whereas the DNA furnished D and trimming. The sample has more than 95,000 clones, approximately 87% seen once; the top ten hold about 7.4%. Looked up from germline, CDR1 is SGHRS and CDR2 is YFSETQ. This CDR3 spans 16 amino acids. The V end was cut by 0 bases, the J end by 2 bases, with 12 bases between. This record comes from a study of blood T cell repertoires in COVID-19.

The sequence was collected from a man in his 70s who had recovered from COVID-19. The chain couples TRBV5-1 to TRBJ2-4, with D perhaps TRBD2 (7 bases). Sample: peripheral blood. This CDR3 is CASSLGAGATKNIQYF. CDR3 bases: TGCGCCAGCAGCTTGGGGGCGGGGGCGACCAAAAACATTCAGTACTTC.